This T cell receptor (beta chain) was identified during a study of blood T cell repertoires in COVID-19. Clones were sequenced by immunoSEQ multiplex PCR, and TCRdb holds only the in-frame ones, with some missing. The sample lists some 400,000 clones, about 87% occurring once. Trimming took 5 bases from V and 4 from J, leaving 15 bases between them. The CDR3 is 15 residues long. The germline V gene encodes CDR1 SGHTA and CDR2 FQGTGA. The chain couples TRBV7-3 to TRBJ2-1, with D possibly TRBD2 on 6 matching bases. This receptor was taken from an older woman with COVID-19, enrolled during active disease. The sequenced sample consisted of peripheral blood. The CDR3 coding sequence is TGTGCCAGCAGCATGGGACTTGGGGTTTACAATGAGCAGTTCTTC. Its translation: CASSMGLGVYNEQFF.